A single T cell receptor (beta chain) is shown here with its context. The data belong to a study of blood T cell repertoires in COVID-19. Study background: From the United States, Italy and Spain came samples of acute and convalescent COVID-19. PBMCs, B-cell-depleted T cells, or T cells were the source of the cDNA or gDNA that made up the material.

The age range of participants was about 18 to 100 years, with residence in some 25 US areas. Cohort allocation depended upon clinical history that participants reported. This CDR3 comprises 14 residues. Trimming cost V 3 bases and J 8 bases, with 17 bases left between them. Germline CDR1 reads DFQATT; CDR2 reads SNEGSKA (reference sequence). TCRdb's table, derived via immunoSEQ multiplex PCR, lists solely in-frame clones and lacks some. Of roughly 220,000 clones listed, just over 85% are singletons. This TCR was recovered from a woman aged 45-65 years with acute COVID-19. Sequencing input: PBMCs or T cells enriched from blood (not recorded which). The J gene is TRBJ2-1, the V gene TRBV20-1; D possibly corresponds to TRBD1 (6 bases). The CDR3 DNA reads as TGCAGTGCTAGTGGGGCAGGGGCCCTCGATGAGCAGTTCTTC. The encoded protein is CSASGAGALDEQFF.